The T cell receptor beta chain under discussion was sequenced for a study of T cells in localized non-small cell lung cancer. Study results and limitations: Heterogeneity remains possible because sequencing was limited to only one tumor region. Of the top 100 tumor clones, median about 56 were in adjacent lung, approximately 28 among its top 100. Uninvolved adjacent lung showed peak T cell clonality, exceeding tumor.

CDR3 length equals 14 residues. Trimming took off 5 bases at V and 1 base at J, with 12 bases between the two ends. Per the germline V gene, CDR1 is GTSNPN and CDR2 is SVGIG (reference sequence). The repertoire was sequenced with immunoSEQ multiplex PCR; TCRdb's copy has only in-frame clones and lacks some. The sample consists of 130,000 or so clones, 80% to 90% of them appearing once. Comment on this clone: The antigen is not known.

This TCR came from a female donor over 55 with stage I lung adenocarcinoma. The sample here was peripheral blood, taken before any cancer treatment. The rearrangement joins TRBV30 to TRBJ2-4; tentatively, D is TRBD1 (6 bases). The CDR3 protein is CAWGQNQAKNIQYF. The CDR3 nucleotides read TGTGCCTGGGGACAGAATCAGGCCAAAAACATTCAGTACTTC.